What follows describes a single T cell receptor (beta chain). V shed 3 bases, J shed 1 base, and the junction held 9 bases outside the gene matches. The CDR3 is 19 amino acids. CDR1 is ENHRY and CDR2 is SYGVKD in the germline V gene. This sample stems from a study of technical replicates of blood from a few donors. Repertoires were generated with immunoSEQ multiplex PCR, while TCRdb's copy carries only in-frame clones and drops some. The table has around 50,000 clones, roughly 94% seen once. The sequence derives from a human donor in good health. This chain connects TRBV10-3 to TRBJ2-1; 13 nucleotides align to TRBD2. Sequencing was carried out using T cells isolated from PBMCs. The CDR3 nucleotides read TGTGCCATCAGTGATAGGACTAGCGGGGGAAGAGGGTCCTACAATGAGCAGTTCTTC. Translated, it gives CAISDRTSGGRGSYNEQFF.